This entry describes one TCR beta chain. Its antigen is unidentified. Using immunoSEQ multiplex PCR, the repertoire was profiled, and TCRdb retains in-frame clones only, with some absent. The data show roughly 23,000 clones, with around 85% seen just once and roughly 12% held by the top ten. The V gene end was trimmed by 1 base and the J gene end by 5 bases; junction bases not matched to a gene: 18. Per germline, CDR1 SGHNT and CDR2 YENEEA. The CDR3 consists of 19 residues. The data stem from a study of T cells after posttransplantation cyclophosphamide. The study's findings and limits: Recipient CMV seropositivity and CMV reactivation strongly tracked TRB clonality. Later post-transplant blood repertoires were often dominated by donor CD8+ memory clones. Skin or GI-infiltrating T cells shared few TRB sequences with blood.

Busulfan-fludarabine conditioning, marrow transplant, and cyclophosphamide on days +3 and +4 were administered. Specimen: PBMCs, collected after allogeneic stem cell transplant with posttransplant cyclophosphamide. The J gene is TRBJ2-3, the V gene TRBV11-3, with TRBD2 matching over 7 bases. The TCR comes from a female patient in her 30s who received an allogeneic stem cell transplant from an unrelated donor, was CMV-positive, and had no GVHD. Some of the T cells may derive from the graft donor. The CDR3 coding sequence is TGTGCCAGCAGCTTAGTTGCCCCCACTAGCGTAAGGGGTGGAGATACGCAGTATTTT. Protein product: CASSLVAPTSVRGGDTQYF.